Included here is one TCR beta chain sequence, with context. The antigen remains unidentified. The assay was immunoSEQ multiplex PCR, and TCRdb's table has in-frame clones only and misses some. The profile shows about 3,500 clones, roughly 60% of them singletons. The data are from a study of CD8 T cell repertoires and HIV-1 epitope variants. At the level of the study: Each of Twenty-five Gag and Nef epitope peptides stimulated a separate culture. Epitopes were three Gag families plus Nef HW9 and YT9. The baseline condition was 1M T cells left uncultured. Overall study results and limits: Nef KF9 drew about 5 clonotypes and HW9 one, without TAALDMSHF responses.

The sample comprised cultured CD8+ T cells derived from PBMCs. The clonotype was recovered from a male donor with HIV.

The DNA of the CDR3 is TGCGCCAGCAGCCTCGGGACTAGCGGGAGTTCTTACGAGCAGTACTTC. Protein product: CASSLGTSGSSYEQYF. This chain uses TRBV4-1 with TRBJ2-7; 14 bases line up with TRBD2. This CDR3 region has 16 residues. Germline V lookup: CDR1 MGHRA, CDR2 YSYEKL. V dropped 4 bases and J dropped 4; count of bases not matched to a gene: 6.